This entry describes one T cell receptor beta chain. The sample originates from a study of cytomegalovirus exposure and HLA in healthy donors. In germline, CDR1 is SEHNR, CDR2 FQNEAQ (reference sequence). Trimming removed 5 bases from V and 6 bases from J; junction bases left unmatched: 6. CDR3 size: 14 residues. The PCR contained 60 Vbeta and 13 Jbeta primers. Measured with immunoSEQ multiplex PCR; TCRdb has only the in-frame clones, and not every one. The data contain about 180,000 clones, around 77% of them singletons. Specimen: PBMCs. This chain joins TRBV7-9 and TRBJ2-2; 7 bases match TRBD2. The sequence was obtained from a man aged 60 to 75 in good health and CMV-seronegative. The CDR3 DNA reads TGTGCCAGCAGCCGGTTTACTAGCGCCGGGGAGCTGTTTTTT. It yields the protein CASSRFTSAGELFF.